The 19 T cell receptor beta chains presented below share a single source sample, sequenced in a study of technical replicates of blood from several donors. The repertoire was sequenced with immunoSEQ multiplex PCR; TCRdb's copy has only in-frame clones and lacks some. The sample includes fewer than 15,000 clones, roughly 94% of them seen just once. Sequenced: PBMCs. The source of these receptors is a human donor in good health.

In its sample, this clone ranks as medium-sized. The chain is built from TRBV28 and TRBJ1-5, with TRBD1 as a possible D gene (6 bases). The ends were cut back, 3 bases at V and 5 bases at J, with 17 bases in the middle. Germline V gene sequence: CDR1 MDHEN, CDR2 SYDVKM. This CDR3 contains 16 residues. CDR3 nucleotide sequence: TGTGCCAGCAGTTTCCGGAGGGGGGGCTTGGATCAGCCCCAGCATTTT. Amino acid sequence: CASSFRRGGLDQPQHF.

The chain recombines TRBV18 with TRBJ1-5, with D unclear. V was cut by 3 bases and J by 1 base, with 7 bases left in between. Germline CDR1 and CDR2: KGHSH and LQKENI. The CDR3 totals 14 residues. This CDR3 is CASSPEYSNQPQHF. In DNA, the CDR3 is TGTGCCAGCTCACCGGAGTACAGCAATCAGCCCCAGCATTTT.

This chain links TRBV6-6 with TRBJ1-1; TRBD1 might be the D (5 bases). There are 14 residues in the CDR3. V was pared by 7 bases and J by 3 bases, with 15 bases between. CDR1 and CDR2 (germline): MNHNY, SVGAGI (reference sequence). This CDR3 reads CASTTWSGDTEAFF. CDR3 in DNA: TGTGCCAGCACCACCTGGTCGGGGGACACTGAAGCTTTCTTT.

The CDR3 loop is CASSKPGQGSDGYTF. In DNA, the CDR3 is TGTGCCAGTAGTAAACCGGGACAGGGGAGCGATGGCTACACCTTC. The chain is built from TRBV19 and TRBJ1-2, with 10 bases matching TRBD1. Germline V gene sequence: CDR1 LNHDA, CDR2 SQIVND (reference sequence). The J segment lost 6 bases and the V segment lost 4 bases, leaving 8 bases of the junction unmatched. The CDR3 contains 15 residues.

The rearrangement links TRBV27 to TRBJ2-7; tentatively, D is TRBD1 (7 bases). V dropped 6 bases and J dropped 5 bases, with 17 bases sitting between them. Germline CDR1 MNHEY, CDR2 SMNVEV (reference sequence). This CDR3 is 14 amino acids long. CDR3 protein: CASRHGGTVDEQYF. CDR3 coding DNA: TGTGCCAGCAGGCACGGAGGGACAGTAGACGAGCAGTACTTC.

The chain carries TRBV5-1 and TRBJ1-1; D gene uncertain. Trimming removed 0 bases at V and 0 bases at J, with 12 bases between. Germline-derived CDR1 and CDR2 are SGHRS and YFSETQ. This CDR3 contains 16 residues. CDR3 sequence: CASSLGPSGVNTEAFF. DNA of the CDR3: TGCGCCAGCAGCTTGGGACCGAGCGGAGTGAACACTGAAGCTTTCTTT.

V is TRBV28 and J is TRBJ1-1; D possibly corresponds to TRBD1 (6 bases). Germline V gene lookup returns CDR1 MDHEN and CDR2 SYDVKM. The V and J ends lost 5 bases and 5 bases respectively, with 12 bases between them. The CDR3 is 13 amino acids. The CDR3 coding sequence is TGTGCCAGCAGTACCCACCAGGGGACTGAAGCTTTCTTT. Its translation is CASSTHQGTEAFF. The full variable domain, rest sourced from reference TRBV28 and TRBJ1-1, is DVKVTQSSRYLVKRTGEKVFLECVQDMDHENMFWYRQDPGLGLRLIYFSYDVKMKEKGDIPEGYSVSREKKERFSLILESASTNQTSMYLCASSTHQGTEAFFGQGTRLTVV.

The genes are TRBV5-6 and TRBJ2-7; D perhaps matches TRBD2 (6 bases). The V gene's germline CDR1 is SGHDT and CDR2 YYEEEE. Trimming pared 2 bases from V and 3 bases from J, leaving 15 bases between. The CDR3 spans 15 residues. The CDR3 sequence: CASSFLGMGGYEQYF. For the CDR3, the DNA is TGTGCCAGCAGCTTCCTCGGGATGGGGGGCTACGAGCAGTACTTC.

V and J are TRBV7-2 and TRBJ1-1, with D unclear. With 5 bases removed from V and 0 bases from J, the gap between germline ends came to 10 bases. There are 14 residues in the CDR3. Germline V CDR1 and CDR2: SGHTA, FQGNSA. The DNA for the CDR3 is TGTGCCAGCAGCCCCCAGGTAATGAACACTGAAGCTTTCTTT. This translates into CASSPQVMNTEAFF.

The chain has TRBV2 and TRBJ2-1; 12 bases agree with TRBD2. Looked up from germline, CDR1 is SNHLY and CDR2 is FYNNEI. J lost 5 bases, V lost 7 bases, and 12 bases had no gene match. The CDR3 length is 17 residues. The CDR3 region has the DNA TGTGCCAGCAATCGACTAGCGGGAGTGGGGTTTGACAATGAGCAGTTCTTC. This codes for CASNRLAGVGFDNEQFF.

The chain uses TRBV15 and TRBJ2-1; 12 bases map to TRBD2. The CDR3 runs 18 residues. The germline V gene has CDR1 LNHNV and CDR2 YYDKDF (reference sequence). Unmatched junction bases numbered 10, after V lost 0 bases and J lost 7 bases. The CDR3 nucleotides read TGTGCCACCAGCAGAGATAGGACTAGCGGGATCCGCGGTAATGAGCAGTTCTTC. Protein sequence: CATSRDRTSGIRGNEQFF.

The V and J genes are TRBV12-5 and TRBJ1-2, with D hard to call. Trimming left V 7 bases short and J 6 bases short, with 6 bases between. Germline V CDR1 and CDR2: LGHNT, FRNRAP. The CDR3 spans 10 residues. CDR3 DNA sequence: TGTGCTAGTGCCCAGGATGGCTACACCTTC. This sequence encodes CASAQDGYTF.

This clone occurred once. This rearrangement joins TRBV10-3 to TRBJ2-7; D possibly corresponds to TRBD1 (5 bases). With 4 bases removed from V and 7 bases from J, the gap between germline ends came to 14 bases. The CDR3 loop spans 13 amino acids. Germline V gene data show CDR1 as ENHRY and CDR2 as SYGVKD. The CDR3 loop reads CAISGYLQGEQYF. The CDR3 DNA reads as TGTGCCATCAGTGGGTACCTCCAGGGAGAGCAGTACTTC.

The CDR3 nucleotides read TGCAGCGTTGATGAACAGCGAGGGCTTGGCTACACCTTC. Its translation is CSVDEQRGLGYTF. The genes are TRBV29-1 and TRBJ1-2; D unclear. The germline V gene has CDR1 SQVTM and CDR2 ANQGSEA. V lost 3 bases and J 7 bases, leaving 15 bases between the germline ends. The CDR3 is made up of 13 amino acids.

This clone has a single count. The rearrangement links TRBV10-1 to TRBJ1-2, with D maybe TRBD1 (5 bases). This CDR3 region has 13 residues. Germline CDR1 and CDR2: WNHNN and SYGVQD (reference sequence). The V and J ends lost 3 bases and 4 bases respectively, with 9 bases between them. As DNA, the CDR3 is TGCGCCAGCAGTGAAGGTGGGGCCTATGGCTACACCTTC. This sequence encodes CASSEGGAYGYTF.

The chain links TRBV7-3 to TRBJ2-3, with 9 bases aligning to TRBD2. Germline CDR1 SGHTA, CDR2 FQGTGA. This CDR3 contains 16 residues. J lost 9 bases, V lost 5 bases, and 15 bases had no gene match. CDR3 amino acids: CASSLEPGTSQATQYF. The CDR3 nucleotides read TGTGCCAGCAGCCTCGAACCGGGGACTAGCCAGGCGACGCAGTATTTT.

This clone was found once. The CDR3 DNA reads TGTGCCAGCAGCCCCTCCGGCTATGGCTACACCTTC. It specifies CASSPSGYGYTF. The J gene is TRBJ1-2, the V gene TRBV9; D is ambiguous. CDR3 length: 12 residues. CDR1 and CDR2 (germline): SGDLS, YYNGEE. Trimming removed 4 bases at V and 4 bases at J, with 8 bases between. The full variable domain, completed using reference TRBV9 and TRBJ1-2, is DSGVTQTPKHLITATGQRVTLRCSPRSGDLSVYWYQQSLDQGLQFLIQYYNGEERAKGNILERFSAQQFPDLHSELNLSSLELGDSALYFCASSPSGYGYTFGSGTRLTVV.

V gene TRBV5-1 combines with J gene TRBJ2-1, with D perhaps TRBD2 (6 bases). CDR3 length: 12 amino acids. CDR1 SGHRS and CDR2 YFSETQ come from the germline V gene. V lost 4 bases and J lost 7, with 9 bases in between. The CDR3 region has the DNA TGCGCCAGCAGCCCTAGCGAAAATGAGCAGTTCTTC. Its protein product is CASSPSENEQFF.

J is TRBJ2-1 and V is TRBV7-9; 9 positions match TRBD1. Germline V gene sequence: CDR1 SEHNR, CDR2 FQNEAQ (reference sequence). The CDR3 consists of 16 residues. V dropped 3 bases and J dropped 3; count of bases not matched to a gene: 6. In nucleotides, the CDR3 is TGTGCCAGCAGCTTGGTGGGGACAGGGTACTACAATGAGCAGTTCTTC. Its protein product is CASSLVGTGYYNEQFF.